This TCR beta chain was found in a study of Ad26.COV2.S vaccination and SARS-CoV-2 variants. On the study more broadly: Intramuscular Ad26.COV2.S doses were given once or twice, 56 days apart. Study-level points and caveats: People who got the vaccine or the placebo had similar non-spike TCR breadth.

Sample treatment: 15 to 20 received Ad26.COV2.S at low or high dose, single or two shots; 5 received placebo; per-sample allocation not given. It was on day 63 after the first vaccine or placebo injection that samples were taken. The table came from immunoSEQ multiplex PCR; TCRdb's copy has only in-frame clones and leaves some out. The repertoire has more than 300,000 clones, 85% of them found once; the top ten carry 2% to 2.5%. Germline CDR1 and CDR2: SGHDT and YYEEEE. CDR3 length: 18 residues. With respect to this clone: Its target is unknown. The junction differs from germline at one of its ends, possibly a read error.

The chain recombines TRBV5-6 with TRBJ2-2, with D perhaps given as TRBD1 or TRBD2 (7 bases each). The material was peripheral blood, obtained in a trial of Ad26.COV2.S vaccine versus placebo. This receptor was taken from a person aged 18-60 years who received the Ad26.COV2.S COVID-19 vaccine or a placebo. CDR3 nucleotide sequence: TGTGCCAACAGCTTGCCATTTGAGGGAGGGGGCTTGGCCGGGGAGCTGTTTTTT. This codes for CANSLPFEGGGLAGELFF.